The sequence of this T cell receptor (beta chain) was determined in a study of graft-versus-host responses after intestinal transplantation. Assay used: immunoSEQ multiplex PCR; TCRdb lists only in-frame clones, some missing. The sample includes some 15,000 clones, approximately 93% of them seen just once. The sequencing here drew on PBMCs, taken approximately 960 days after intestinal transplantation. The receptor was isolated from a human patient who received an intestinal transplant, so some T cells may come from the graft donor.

This CDR3 is CASSFLGFNEQFF. In nucleotides, the CDR3 is TGTGCCAGCAGCTTCCTGGGCTTTAATGAGCAGTTCTTC. The gene calls are TRBV7-3 and TRBJ2-1; D uncertain. The V end lost 3 bases, the J end lost 7 bases, and 10 bases lay between the germline ends. This CDR3 spans 13 amino acids. Germline-derived CDR1 and CDR2 are SGHTA and FQGTGA.